What follows is one T cell receptor (beta chain) and its context. What antigen it recognizes has not been identified. There are no base qualities to consult, and no much larger clone falls within one base. Collaborating institutions collected whole blood in K2EDTA tubes following their own protocols. For TCRbeta analysis, collaborators shipped samples in one of three forms: frozen whole blood, isolated PBMCs, or DNA extracted from either of those sample types. The germline V end is reduced by 5 bases and the J end by 3 bases; junction bases left unmatched: 23. Reading from cysteine to phenylalanine, the CDR3 counts 21 amino acids. Kept here is only the CDR3 DNA, which spans 63 bases and is read in frame from base 1. The germline V gene (reference sequence) supplies CDR1 MNHNY and CDR2 SVGAGI. The immunoSEQ Assay, a bias-controlled multiplex PCR, was used to amplify TCRbeta CDR3 regions from genomic DNA. The source study handled its data this way. The number of nucleated cells in each sample was estimated from the amplification of reference gene primers within the assay. To quantify the absolute abundance of each unique TCRbeta CDR3 rearrangement, sequence reads were collapsed and filtered. For each sample, productive Simpson clonality was calculated as the square root of Simpson's diversity index over productive rearrangements. TCRdb obtained this table from immuneACCESS and retained in-frame rearrangements with V and J assigned. These tables miss some clones; where compared with another copy, unresolved V genes account for less than half of the shortfall, and the remainder is unexplained. Clonal size and the V and J genes are those of that table, whereas D and trimming came from the DNA. Recorded for this sample are roughly 45,000 clones; approximately 84% of them occurred a single time. About 4.5% of the sample comes from the top ten.

The data derive from a study of blood T cell repertoires in COVID-19 (dated by TCRdb to 2020 to 2022). In terms of the full investigation: Samples covering the acute and convalescent phases of COVID-19 were provided by collaborators in the United States, Italy and Spain. Where HLA class I and class II types were available, the types were taken from metadata supplied by the sample provider, not from assay-based typing. Subjects who had been exposed to COVID-19, were actively infected with it, or had recovered from it provided the deeply sampled blood TCRbeta repertoires that made up the dataset. Samples were obtained from the ongoing ImmuneRACE study (first 160 participants) and from 1,254 subjects provided by 6 global collaborators. A de-identified subject ID, COVID-19 status, age in years and sex were almost always included in the sample metadata. The repertoires were made available in a free public database intended to serve as a resource for research on the immune response to SARS-CoV-2. The material from the prospective study consisted of cDNA or gDNA derived from T cells, B-cell-depleted T cells, or PBMCs. General conclusions and limits of the study: The quantity of clinical and demographic metadata differed by source and by participant and was supplied without curation.

The chain is assembled from TRBV6-6 and TRBJ2-7, and 12 junctional nucleotides match TRBD2. The sequence was obtained from a man between 45 and 60 years old with active COVID-19. Source material: peripheral blood. CDR3 loop: CASSPYFGQTEGLAGVYEQYF. The base sequence is TGTGCCAGCAGTCCATATTTCGGACAGACTGAGGGACTAGCGGGCGTCTACGAGCAGTACTTC.